This paragraph reports one T cell receptor beta chain. Germline V lookup: CDR1 SGDLS, CDR2 YYNGEE. CDR3 length: 15 residues. The V segment lost 2 bases and the J segment 0 bases; nucleotides outside the gene matches: 1. These data originate in a study of blood T cell repertoires in COVID-19. The wider study: Researchers got acute and convalescent COVID-19 samples from the United States, Italy and Spain. T cells, B-cell-depleted T cells, or PBMCs provided the cDNA or gDNA that served as material.

In the original processing: Amplification of reference gene primers was used by the study to estimate nucleated cell counts. Libraries were prepared by immunoSEQ multiplex PCR; TCRdb keeps only in-frame clonotypes and omits some of them. Clonal size and the V and J genes are those of that table, whereas D and trimming came from the DNA. The sample has over 100,000 clones; around 88% are singletons. V usage is TRBV9 and J usage is TRBJ2-2; 7 bases align to TRBD2. The source of this sequence is a human donor with acute or convalescent COVID-19. The donor label of this sample is uncertain. The sequencing input was peripheral blood. The CDR3 DNA reads as TGTGCCAGCAGCGTCACTAGCGCGAACACCGGGGAGCTGTTTTTT. Protein: CASSVTSANTGELFF.